This record concerns one TCR beta chain sequence. No antigen is known for it. The read ends 3 residues early relative to the CDR3; the germline J gene fills the gap. Diagnosis required reduced IgG, IgA and/or IgM with specific antibody deficiency. This sample was included in a study of T cell clonality in common variable immunodeficiency. Study-wide points: Fewer TCRbeta clones were shared among CVID subjects than controls. Fewer deletions and N-nucleotide insertions were reportedly seen in common variable immunodeficiency TCR beta sequences.

V was clipped by 1 base and J by 9 bases, with 19 bases between them. The length of the CDR3 is 16 residues. Germline V gives CDR1 SSHAT, CDR2 FNYEAQ (reference sequence). TCRdb's table, derived via immunoSEQ multiplex PCR, lists solely in-frame clones and lacks some. Observed in the sample are around 15,000 clones, none of them singletons. The sample consisted of peripheral blood mononuclear cells. This sequence joins TRBV7-7 and TRBJ2-1, with D possibly matching TRBD2 (6 bases). This sequence was found in a human donor with common variable immunodeficiency. The sequenced part of the CDR3 DNA is TGTGCCAGCAGCTTAGGGCCGGGACTCGCTATAGGTGAG. Its protein product is CASSLGPGLAIGE. The entire CDR3 reads CASSLGPGLAIGEQFF. Complete variable domain (other parts from reference TRBV7-7 and TRBJ2-1): GAGVSQSPRYKVTKRGQDVTLRCDPISSHATLYWYQQALGQGPEFLTYFNYEAQPDKSGLPSDRFSAERPEGSISTLTIQRTEQRDSAMYRCASSLGPGLAIGEQFFGPGTRLTVL.